A selection of T cell receptor beta chains follows, all from one sample in a study of blood T cell repertoires in COVID-19. The protocol was immunoSEQ multiplex PCR, while the TCRdb copy is restricted to in-frame clones and leaves out a portion. The sample contains about 250,000 clones, about 85% of which appear only once. The specimen sequenced was PBMCs or T cells enriched from blood (not recorded which). These receptors were collected from a woman between 45 and 60 years old who had recovered from COVID-19. Both conserved end residues are part of each CDR3. A D gene is named only where the DNA matches it firmly. Part of the rows lack a size; the others show once, few, many or a class for expanded clones.

.	TRBV28	TRBJ1-5	.	CASSLDSRPGPQHF	TGTGCCAGCAGCCTGGACAGTCGACCAGGGCCCCAGCATTTT
.	TRBV28	TRBJ1-5	TRBD1	CASSSTGTGDQPQHF	TGTGCCAGCAGTTCCACCGGGACAGGGGATCAGCCCCAGCATTTT
.	TRBV19	TRBJ2-7	TRBD2	CASTRSGSAAYEQYF	TGTGCCAGTACCCGAAGCGGGAGTGCCGCCTACGAGCAGTACTTC
.	TRBV19	TRBJ2-1	TRBD2	CASTGGAGSSYNEQFF	TGTGCCAGTACGGGAGGGGCGGGAAGCTCCTACAATGAGCAGTTCTTC
.	TRBV6-4	TRBJ1-5	TRBD1	CASSAQQGVSNQPQHF	TGTGCCAGCAGTGCGCAACAGGGGGTTAGCAATCAGCCCCAGCATTTT
.	TRBV21-1	TRBJ2-7	.	CASSEPDDQKKGQKIYEQYF	TGTGCCAGCAGTGAACCAGACGACCAAAAAAAGGGACAGAAGATCTACGAGCAGTACTTC
.	TRBV4-3	TRBJ1-1	.	CASSQDLTWNTEAFF	TGCGCCAGCAGCCAAGATCTCACATGGAACACTGAAGCTTTCTTT
.	TRBV28	TRBJ2-7	TRBD2	CASRAGGPYEQYF	TGTGCCAGCAGGGCGGGAGGGCCCTACGAGCAGTACTTC
.	TRBV28	TRBJ1-1	.	CASSLDRQNTEAFF	TGTGCCAGCAGTTTGGACAGACAGAACACTGAAGCTTTCTTT
.	TRBV6-5	TRBJ1-6	.	CASSLRSGRPLHF	TGTGCCAGCAGCCTACGATCCGGTCGTCCCCTCCACTTT
.	TRBV30	TRBJ1-1	.	CAWSVRAGNTFF	TGTGCCTGGAGTGTACGGGCAGGGAATACTTTCTTT
.	TRBV28	TRBJ1-6	TRBD1	CASSLSRGNYNSPLHF	TGTGCCAGCAGTTTATCCAGGGGGAACTATAATTCACCCCTCCACTTT
.	TRBV21-1	TRBJ2-1	.	CASSSRLAGAANEQFF	TGTGCCAGCAGCAGCCGACTAGCGGGAGCTGCCAATGAGCAGTTCTTC
.	TRBV15	TRBJ1-2	.	CATSRTQTENYGYTF	TGTGCCACCAGCAGGACCCAGACAGAAAACTATGGCTACACCTTC
once	TRBV7-3	TRBJ2-1	TRBD2	CASTPGTSGRGEQFF	TGTGCCAGCACCCCCGGGACTAGCGGGAGAGGCGAGCAGTTCTTC
once	TRBV2	TRBJ1-6	TRBD1	CASSPGQNNSPLHF	TGTGCCAGCAGCCCGGGACAGAATAATTCACCCCTCCACTTT
once	TRBV5-1	TRBJ1-1	.	CASSLDTGSTEAFF	TGCGCCAGCAGCTTGGATACAGGAAGCACTGAAGCTTTCTTT
.	TRBV18	TRBJ1-6	TRBD1	CASSPRGQSNSPLHF	TGTGCCAGCTCACCGCGGGGACAGTCCAATTCACCCCTCCACTTT
.	TRBV10-1	TRBJ2-1	.	CASSESHGSGNEQFF	TGCGCCAGCAGTGAGTCCCACGGGAGTGGGAATGAGCAGTTCTTC
.	TRBV9	TRBJ2-3	.	CASSPALAGSGDTQYF	TGTGCCAGCAGCCCCGCCCTGGCGGGTTCGGGAGATACGCAGTATTTT
.	TRBV9	TRBJ1-4	.	CASSVGGPQGKLFF	TGTGCCAGCAGCGTAGGCGGGCCCCAAGGAAAACTGTTTTTT
.	TRBV18	TRBJ2-5	.	CASSPGLRETQYF	TGTGCCAGCTCACCGGGCCTTCGAGAGACCCAGTACTTC
.	TRBV28	TRBJ2-5	TRBD1	CASSFRGRETQYF	TGTGCCAGCAGTTTTAGGGGGCGAGAGACCCAGTACTTC
.	TRBV28	TRBJ1-5	TRBD1	CASSPFGTGVVSNQPQHF	TGTGCCAGCAGTCCATTCGGGACAGGGGTCGTTTCAAATCAGCCCCAGCATTTT
.	TRBV5-5	TRBJ1-5	.	CASSFVGAQPQHF	TGTGCCAGCAGCTTCGTAGGGGCGCAGCCCCAGCATTTT
.	TRBV7-3	TRBJ2-3	TRBD2	CASSSGLAPSTDTQYF	TGTGCCAGCAGCTCGGGACTAGCGCCTAGCACAGATACGCAGTATTTT
.	TRBV10-1	TRBJ2-7	.	CASSESGTPRYEQYF	TGCGCCAGCAGTGAATCCGGGACACCCCGATACGAGCAGTACTTC
once	TRBV10-3	TRBJ2-7	.	CAISESGSSYEQYF	TGTGCCATCAGTGAGTCGGGCAGCTCCTACGAGCAGTACTTC
.	TRBV28	TRBJ1-2	TRBD1	CASSQRTGVLNYGYTF	TGTGCCAGCAGTCAGCGGACAGGGGTATTGAACTATGGCTACACCTTC
once	TRBV11-2	TRBJ1-1	TRBD1	CASSITYRGLTMNTEAFF	TGTGCCAGCAGTATTACGTACAGGGGGCTTACCATGAACACTGAAGCTTTCTTT
.	TRBV19	TRBJ1-1	.	CASKIEGLNTEAFF	TGTGCCAGTAAAATAGAGGGGCTTAACACTGAAGCTTTCTTT
.	TRBV20-1	TRBJ1-2	.	CSASAQFFGYTF	TGCAGTGCTAGTGCTCAGTTCTTTGGCTACACCTTC
.	TRBV20-1	TRBJ1-1	.	CSAGVRVIAFF	TGCAGTGCCGGGGTTCGAGTTATCGCTTTCTTT
.	TRBV5-4	TRBJ1-1	TRBD1	CASSPPSGTGGMTEAFF	TGTGCCAGCAGCCCACCCTCCGGGACAGGGGGCATGACTGAAGCTTTCTTT
.	TRBV7-9	TRBJ2-3	TRBD2	CASSSGLAVTDTQYF	TGTGCCAGCAGCTCGGGACTAGCGGTCACAGATACGCAGTATTTT
few	TRBV19	TRBJ2-7	TRBD1	CASSLGTGGAYEQYF	TGTGCCAGTAGTTTGGGGACAGGGGGCGCCTACGAGCAGTACTTC
.	TRBV24-1	TRBJ2-1	.	CATSGLNEQFF	TGTGCCACCAGTGGCCTAAATGAGCAGTTCTTC
.	TRBV15	TRBJ1-4	TRBD1	CATSRRTGANEKLFF	TGTGCCACCAGCAGGCGGACAGGGGCTAATGAAAAACTGTTTTTT
.	TRBV28	TRBJ1-2	.	CASRSVGARGYGYTF	TGTGCCAGCAGGTCGGTGGGGGCGAGAGGGTATGGCTACACCTTC
.	TRBV7-2	TRBJ1-4	TRBD1	CASSLGQGLAEKLFF	TGTGCCAGCAGCTTAGGACAGGGTTTAGCCGAAAAACTGTTTTTT
once	TRBV18	TRBJ2-7	TRBD2	CASSPTSGFTYEQYF	TGTGCCAGCTCACCGACTAGCGGGTTTACCTACGAGCAGTACTTC
.	TRBV7-2	TRBJ2-2	TRBD2	CASSTRLADTGELFF	TGTGCCAGCAGCACGCGACTAGCGGACACCGGGGAGCTGTTTTTT
.	TRBV7-2	TRBJ1-3	TRBD1	CASSSGYPGQISGNTIYF	TGTGCCAGCAGCTCAGGATACCCGGGACAGATATCTGGAAACACCATATATTTT
.	TRBV11-2	TRBJ1-1	.	CASTKIRGRRDTEAFF	TGTGCCAGCACCAAAATCCGGGGCAGGAGGGACACTGAAGCTTTCTTT
.	TRBV29-1	TRBJ1-2	.	CSVEGNSYGYTF	TGCAGCGTTGAGGGCAACTCCTATGGCTACACCTTC
.	TRBV20-1	TRBJ1-1	.	CSASVEASTKF	TGCAGTGCTAGCGTGGAGGCCTCGACGAAATTT
.	TRBV6-5	TRBJ2-3	TRBD2	CASSQGLASYTQYF	TGTGCCAGCAGTCAGGGACTAGCGAGCTATACGCAGTATTTT
once	TRBV7-2	TRBJ1-1	TRBD1	CASSLQGVNTEAFF	TGTGCCAGCAGCTTACAGGGGGTGAACACTGAAGCTTTCTTT
.	TRBV7-2	TRBJ2-7	TRBD2	CASSLGETSGRSKQYF	TGTGCCAGCAGCTTAGGGGAGACTAGCGGGAGAAGTAAGCAGTACTTC
.	TRBV30	TRBJ1-2	TRBD1	CAWSFVGTGNGYTF	TGTGCCTGGAGTTTTGTTGGGACAGGGAATGGCTACACCTTC
.	TRBV28	TRBJ2-1	.	CASSYPRGSSYNEQFF	TGTGCCAGCAGCTACCCCAGGGGCAGCTCCTACAATGAGCAGTTCTTC
.	TRBV7-2	TRBJ1-1	.	CASSLVSSPNTEAFF	TGTGCCAGCAGCTTAGTTTCGAGCCCGAACACTGAAGCTTTCTTT
.	TRBV12-5	TRBJ1-1	.	CASGPGQPNTEAFF	TGTGCTAGTGGACCAGGACAGCCAAACACTGAAGCTTTCTTT
.	TRBV2	TRBJ2-4	TRBD2	CASSASGTAKNIQYF	TGTGCCAGCAGTGCTAGCGGGACAGCCAAAAACATTCAGTACTTC
.	TRBV5-6	TRBJ2-3	.	CASSFFTRTRPQAQYF	TGTGCCAGCAGCTTTTTTACCCGAACTAGGCCCCAGGCGCAGTATTTT
.	TRBV7-2	TRBJ1-2	TRBD1	CASSYDRGRQEGYTF	TGTGCCAGCAGCTACGACAGGGGGCGCCAGGAAGGCTACACCTTC
.	TRBV7-2	TRBJ2-1	TRBD2	CASSLAILAKDEQFF	TGTGCCAGCAGCTTAGCAATACTAGCGAAGGATGAGCAGTTCTTC
few	TRBV7-2	TRBJ1-1	TRBD1	CASSLTTGGATFF	TGTGCCAGCAGCTTAACAACAGGGGGCGCGACTTTCTTT